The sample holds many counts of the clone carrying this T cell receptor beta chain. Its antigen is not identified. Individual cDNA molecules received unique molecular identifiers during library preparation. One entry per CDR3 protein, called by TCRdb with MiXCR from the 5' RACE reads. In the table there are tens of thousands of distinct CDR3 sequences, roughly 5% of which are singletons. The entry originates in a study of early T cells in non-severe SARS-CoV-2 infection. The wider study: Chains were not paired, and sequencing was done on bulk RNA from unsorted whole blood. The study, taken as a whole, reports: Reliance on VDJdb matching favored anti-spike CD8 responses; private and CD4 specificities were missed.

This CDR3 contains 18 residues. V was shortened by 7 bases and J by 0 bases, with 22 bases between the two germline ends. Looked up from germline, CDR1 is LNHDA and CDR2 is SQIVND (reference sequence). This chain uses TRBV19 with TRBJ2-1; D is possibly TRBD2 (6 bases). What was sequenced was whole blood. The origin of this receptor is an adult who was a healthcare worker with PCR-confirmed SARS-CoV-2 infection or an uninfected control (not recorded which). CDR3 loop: CASTPGLFGLGSYNEQFF. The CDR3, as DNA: TGTGCCAGTACCCCGGGACTCTTCGGCCTAGGCTCCTACAATGAGCAGTTCTTC.